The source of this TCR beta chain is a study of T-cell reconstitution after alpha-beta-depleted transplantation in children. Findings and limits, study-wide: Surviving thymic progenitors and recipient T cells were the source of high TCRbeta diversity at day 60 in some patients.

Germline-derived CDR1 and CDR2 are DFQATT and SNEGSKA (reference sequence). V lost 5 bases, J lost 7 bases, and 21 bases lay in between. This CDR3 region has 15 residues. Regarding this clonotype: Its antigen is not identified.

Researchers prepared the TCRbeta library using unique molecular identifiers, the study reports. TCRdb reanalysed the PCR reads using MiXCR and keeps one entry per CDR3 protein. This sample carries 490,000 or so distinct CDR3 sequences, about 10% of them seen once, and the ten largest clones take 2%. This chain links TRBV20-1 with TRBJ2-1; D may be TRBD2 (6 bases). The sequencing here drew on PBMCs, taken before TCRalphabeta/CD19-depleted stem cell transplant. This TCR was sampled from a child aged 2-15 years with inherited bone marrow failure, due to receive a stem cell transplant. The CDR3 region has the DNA TGCAGTGCTTTCCCCGGGGAGGTGTTTGAGAATGAGCAGTTCTTC. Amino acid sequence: CSAFPGEVFENEQFF.